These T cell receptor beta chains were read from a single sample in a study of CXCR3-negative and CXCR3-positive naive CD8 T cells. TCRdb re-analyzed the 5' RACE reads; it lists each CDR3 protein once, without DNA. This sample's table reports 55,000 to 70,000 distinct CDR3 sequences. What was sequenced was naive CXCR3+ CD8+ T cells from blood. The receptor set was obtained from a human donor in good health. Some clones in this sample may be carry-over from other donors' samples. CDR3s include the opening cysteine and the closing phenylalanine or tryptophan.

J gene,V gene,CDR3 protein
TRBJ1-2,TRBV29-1,CSVETEVDYGYTF
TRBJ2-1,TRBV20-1,CSARELESYNEQFF
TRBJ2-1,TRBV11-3,CASSQGERQGNYNEQFF
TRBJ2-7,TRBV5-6,CASSPREAPYEQYF
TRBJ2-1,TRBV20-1,CSARDGRVAGLSYNEQFF
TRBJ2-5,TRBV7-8,CASSPTTSSLLETQYF
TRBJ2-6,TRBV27,CASSVGISAPSGANVLTF
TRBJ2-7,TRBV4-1,CASSPTGGWSYEQYF
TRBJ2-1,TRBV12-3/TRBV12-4,CASSLVYNGESPYNEQFF
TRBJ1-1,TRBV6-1,CASSEAENTEAFF
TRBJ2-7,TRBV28,CASSFTGTSYEQYF
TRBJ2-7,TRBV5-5,CASSFSDGNYEQYF
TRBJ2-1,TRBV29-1,CSVEEGPGIYNEQFF
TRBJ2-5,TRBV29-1,CSVDWGPETQYF
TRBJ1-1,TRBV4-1,CASSQISGGSEAFF
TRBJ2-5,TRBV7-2,CASSLDRVQETQYF
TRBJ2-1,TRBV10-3,CAISEGTGRNEQFF
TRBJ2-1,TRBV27,CASSLGRNNEQFF
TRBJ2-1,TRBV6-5,CASSYTVGYEQFF
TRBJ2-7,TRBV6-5,CASSYSRTPYEQYF
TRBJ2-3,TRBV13,CASSLGVAMGLRLTSTDTQYF
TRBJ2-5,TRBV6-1,CASSDAPQETQYF
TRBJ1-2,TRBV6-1,CARGNRTYGYTF
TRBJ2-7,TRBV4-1,CASSQDWTGEYYEQYF
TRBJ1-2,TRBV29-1,CSVDSGGSYGYTF
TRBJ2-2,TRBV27,CASSSNTGELFF
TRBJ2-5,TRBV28,CATRDEGAPGETQYF
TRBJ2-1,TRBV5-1,CASSQGDEQFF
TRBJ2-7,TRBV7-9,CAGETGTSGYEQYF
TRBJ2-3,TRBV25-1,CASSDLAGALYTSTDTQYF
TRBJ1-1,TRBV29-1,CSVEDWGEAFF
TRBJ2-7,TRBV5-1,CASSWARGGYEQYF
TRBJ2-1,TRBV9,CASSVDYEQFF
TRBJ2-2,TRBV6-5,CASSYSWGEANTGELFF
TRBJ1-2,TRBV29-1,CSVRGGSTYGYTF
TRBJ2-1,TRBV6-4,CASSDVEAGYNEQFF
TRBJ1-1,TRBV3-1,CASSQGDGVMNTEAFF
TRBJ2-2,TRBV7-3,CASSWGLADSGELFF
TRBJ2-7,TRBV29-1,CSVGQGSSYEQYF
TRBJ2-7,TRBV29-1,CSVVWGTVGLYEQYF
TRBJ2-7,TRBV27,CASSIAGTGLSEQYF
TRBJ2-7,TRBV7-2,CASSPRDFSSYEQYF
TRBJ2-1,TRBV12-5,CASGLVGLYNEQFF
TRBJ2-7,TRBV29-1,CSVEKNTEQYF
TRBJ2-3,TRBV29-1,CSVDDVLTDTQYF
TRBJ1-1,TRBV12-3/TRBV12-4,CASSYFRDGNTEAFF
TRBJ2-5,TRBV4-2,CASSHNTGSQETQYF
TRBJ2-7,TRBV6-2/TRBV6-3,CASSYTEVIHEQYF
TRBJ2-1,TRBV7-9,CASISVADEQFF
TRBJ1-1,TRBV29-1,CSVNRDGTEAFF
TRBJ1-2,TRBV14,CASSQDPGLFSYGYSF
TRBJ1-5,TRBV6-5,CASSLQGNQPQHF
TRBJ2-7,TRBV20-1,CSARGPQTDYEQYF
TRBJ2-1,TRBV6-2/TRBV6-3,CASTAGTTGNEQFF
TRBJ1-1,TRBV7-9,CASSLGDRGEVNTEAFF
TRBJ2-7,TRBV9,CASSVATGGYEQYF
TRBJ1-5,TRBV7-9,CASSRAAGEDQPQHF
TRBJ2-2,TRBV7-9,CASSLAPGELFF
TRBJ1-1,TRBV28,CASTVSGGTEAFF
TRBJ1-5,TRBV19,CASTTTGGNQPQHF